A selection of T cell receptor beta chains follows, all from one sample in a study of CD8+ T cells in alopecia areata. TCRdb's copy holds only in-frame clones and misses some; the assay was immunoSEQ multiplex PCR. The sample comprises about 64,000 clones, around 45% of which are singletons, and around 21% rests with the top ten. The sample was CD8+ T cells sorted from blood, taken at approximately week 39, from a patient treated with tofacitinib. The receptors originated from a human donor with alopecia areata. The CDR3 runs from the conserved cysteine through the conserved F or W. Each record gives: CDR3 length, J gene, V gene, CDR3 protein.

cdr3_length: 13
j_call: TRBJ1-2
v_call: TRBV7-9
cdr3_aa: CASSLMGKDGYTF

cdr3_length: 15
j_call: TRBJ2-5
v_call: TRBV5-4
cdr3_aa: CASRSTDYLQETQYF

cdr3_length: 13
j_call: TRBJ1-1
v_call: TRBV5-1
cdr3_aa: CASGQGWNTEAFF

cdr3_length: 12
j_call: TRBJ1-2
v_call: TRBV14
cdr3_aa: CASSQGTGGYTF

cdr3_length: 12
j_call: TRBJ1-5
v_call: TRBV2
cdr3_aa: CASSDGKQPQHF

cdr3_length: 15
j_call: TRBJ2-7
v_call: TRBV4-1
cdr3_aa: CASSQVRDSSYEQYF

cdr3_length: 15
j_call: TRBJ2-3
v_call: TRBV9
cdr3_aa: CASSVTFTSTDTQYF

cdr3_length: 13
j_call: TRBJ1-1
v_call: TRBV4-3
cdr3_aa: CASSQGAGEEAFF

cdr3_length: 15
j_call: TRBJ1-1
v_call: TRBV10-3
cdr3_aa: CAISELGRKDTEAFF

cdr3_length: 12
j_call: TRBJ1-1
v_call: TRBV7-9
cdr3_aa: CASSQDRREAFF

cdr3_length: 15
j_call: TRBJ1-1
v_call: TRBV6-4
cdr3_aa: CASSDSQGAFLLTFF

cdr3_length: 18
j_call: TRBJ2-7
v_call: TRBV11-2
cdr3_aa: CASSLAAGHRSSAYEQYF

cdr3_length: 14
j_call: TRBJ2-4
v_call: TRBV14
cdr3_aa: CASSQVGGLDIQYF

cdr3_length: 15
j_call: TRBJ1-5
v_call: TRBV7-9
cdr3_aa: CASSLEQGSNQPQHF

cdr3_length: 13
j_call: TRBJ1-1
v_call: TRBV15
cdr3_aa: CATSSPRGTEAFF

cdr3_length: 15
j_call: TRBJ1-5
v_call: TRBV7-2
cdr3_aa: CASSSTVIEGQPQHF

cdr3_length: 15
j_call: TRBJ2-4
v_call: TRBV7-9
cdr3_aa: CASSLVGDSKNIQYF

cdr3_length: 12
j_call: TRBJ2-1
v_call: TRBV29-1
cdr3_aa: CSGSGSYNEQFF

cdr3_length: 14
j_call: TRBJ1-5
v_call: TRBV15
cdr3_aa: CATSSRGGNQPQHF

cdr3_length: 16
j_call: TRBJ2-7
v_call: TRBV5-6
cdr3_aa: CASSWAGTSGRLEQYF

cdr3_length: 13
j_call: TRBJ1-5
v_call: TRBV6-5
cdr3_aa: CASSTGQNQPQHF

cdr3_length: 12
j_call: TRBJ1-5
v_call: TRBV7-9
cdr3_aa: CASSFTNQPQHF

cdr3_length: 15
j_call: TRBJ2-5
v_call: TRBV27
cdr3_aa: CASSSLLSDSETQYF

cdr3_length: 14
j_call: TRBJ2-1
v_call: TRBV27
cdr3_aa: CASSFPSSYNEQFF

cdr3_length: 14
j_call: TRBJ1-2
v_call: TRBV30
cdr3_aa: CAWVDVREGYGYTF

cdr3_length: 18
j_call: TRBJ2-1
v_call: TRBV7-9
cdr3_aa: CASSWPVPGAENYNEQFF

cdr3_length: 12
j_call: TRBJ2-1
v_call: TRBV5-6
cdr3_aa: CASSLQSHEQFF

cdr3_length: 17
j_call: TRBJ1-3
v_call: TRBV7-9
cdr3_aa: CASSSSGDGSSGNTIYF

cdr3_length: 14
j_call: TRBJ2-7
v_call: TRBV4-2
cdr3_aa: CASSQVAQAYEQYF

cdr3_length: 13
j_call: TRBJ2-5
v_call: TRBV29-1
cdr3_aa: CSVEGGQQETQYF

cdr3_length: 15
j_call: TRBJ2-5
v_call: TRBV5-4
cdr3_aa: CASSPIAGRGETQYF

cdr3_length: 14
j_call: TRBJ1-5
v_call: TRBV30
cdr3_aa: CALGVDGGNQPQHF

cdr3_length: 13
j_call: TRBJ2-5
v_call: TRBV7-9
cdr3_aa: CASSHSVTGTQYF

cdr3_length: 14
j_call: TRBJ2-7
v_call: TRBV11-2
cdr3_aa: CASSLGGGGYEQYF

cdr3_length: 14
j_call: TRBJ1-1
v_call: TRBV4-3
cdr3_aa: CASSLGRKNTEAFF

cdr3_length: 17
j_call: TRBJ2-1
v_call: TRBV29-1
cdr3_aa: CSVEDGLGWGDGNEQFF

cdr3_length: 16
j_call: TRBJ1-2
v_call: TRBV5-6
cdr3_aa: CASSSSTWAQNYGYTF

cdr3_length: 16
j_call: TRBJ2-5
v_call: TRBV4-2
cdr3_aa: CASSLRTSGDQETQYF

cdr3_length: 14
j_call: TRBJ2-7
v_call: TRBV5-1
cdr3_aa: CASSAGTNSYEQYF

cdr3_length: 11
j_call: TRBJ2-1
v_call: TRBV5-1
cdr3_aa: CASSSGDEQFF

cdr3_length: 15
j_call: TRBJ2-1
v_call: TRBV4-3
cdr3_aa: CASSRRGGPNNEQFF

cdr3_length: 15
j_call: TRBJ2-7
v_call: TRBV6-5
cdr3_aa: CASSETRGPAGEQYF

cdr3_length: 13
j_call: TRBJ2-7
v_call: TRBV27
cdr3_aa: CASRPTGDYEQYF

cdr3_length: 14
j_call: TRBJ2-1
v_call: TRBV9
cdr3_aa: CASSVEASYNEQFF

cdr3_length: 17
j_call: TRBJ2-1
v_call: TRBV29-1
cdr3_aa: CSVEDRSGKLSYNEQFF

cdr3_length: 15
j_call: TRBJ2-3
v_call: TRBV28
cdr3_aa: CASSLQRFSTDTQYF

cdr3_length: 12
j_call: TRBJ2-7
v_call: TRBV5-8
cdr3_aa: CATRTGAYEQYF

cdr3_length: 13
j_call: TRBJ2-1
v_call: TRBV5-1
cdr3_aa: CASRGLAYNEQFF

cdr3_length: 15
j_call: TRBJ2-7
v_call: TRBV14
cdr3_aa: CASSQSASLPYEQYF

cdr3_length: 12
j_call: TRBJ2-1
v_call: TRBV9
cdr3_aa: CASSALTDEQFF

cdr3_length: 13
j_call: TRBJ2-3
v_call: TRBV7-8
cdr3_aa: CASSLVIADTQYF